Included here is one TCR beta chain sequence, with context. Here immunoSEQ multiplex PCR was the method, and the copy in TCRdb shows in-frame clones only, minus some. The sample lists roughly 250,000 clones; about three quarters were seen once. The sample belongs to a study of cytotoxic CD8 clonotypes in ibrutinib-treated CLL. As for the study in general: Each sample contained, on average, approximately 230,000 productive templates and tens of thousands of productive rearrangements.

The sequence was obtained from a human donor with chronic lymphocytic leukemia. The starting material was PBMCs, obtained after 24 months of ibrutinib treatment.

CDR3 loop: CASSPGLAGSSYNEQFF. Written as DNA, the CDR3 is TGTGCCAGCAGCCCAGGACTAGCGGGTTCCTCCTACAATGAGCAGTTCTTC. This chain uses TRBV9 with TRBJ2-1; 11 bases align to TRBD2. V shed 4 bases, J shed 0 bases, and the junction held 6 bases outside the gene matches. This CDR3 comprises 17 residues. The germline CDR1 and CDR2 sequences are SGDLS and YYNGEE.